Shown below are 20 T cell receptor beta chains from a single sample sequenced in a study of cytomegalovirus exposure and HLA in healthy donors (dated by TCRdb to 2016 to 2017). Receptor libraries were prepared by the immunoSEQ multiplex PCR assay. A mixture of 60 forward primers for TCR Vbeta segments and 13 reverse primers for TCR Jbeta segments was used in the multiplex PCR. In its TCRdb copy, this immuneACCESS table keeps in-frame sequences only and misses some clones. Where compared with another copy, unresolved V genes explain less than half of these, and the others have no known cause. The sample's records list about 170,000 clones. The ten largest make up 0.7% to 0.8% of the sample. Sequenced input: PBMCs. The receptors were sampled from a woman under 30 in good health and CMV-seropositive.

The J gene is TRBJ1-2, the V gene TRBV7-9; 7 positions agree with TRBD1. CDR3 length: 14 amino acids. V trimming: 5 bases; J trimming: 4 bases; junction bases outside the gene matches: 7. The germline CDR1 and CDR2 sequences are SEHNR and FQNEAQ (reference sequence). The CDR3 reads CASSAGQKFYGYTF. The DNA of the CDR3 is TGTGCCAGCAGCGCGGGACAGAAATTCTATGGCTACACCTTC.

The chain carries TRBV10-1 and TRBJ2-7; TRBD2 agrees at 7 bases. The CDR3 sequence is 22 residues long. The V gene end was trimmed by 0 bases and the J gene end by 0 bases; junction bases not matched to a gene: 23. The germline V gene has CDR1 WNHNN and CDR2 SYGVQD (reference sequence). DNA for the CDR3: TGCGCCAGCAGTGAGTCAGAGGGAGGGGAGCCGGACTCGAGCGGGACCTCCTACGAGCAGTACTTC. Its protein is CASSESEGGEPDSSGTSYEQYF.

This rearrangement joins TRBV18 to TRBJ1-4; 7 positions agree with TRBD1. The J segment lost 0 bases and the V segment lost 2 bases, leaving 12 bases of the junction unmatched. There are 19 residues in the CDR3. Germline V lookup: CDR1 KGHSH, CDR2 LQKENI. CDR3 in DNA: TGTGCCAGCTCACCAGTGAAGAAAGGGGGCCTTGCAACTAATGAAAAACTGTTTTTT. Its translation: CASSPVKKGGLATNEKLFF.

The V and J genes are TRBV27 and TRBJ1-1; TRBD1 aligns across 11 bases. The J segment lost 1 base and the V segment lost 6 bases, leaving 7 bases of the junction unmatched. The CDR3 length is 16 residues. The germline V gene has CDR1 MNHEY and CDR2 SMNVEV (reference sequence). This CDR3 reads CASSPGQGAWNTEAFF. The DNA for the CDR3 is TGTGCCAGCAGCCCCGGACAGGGGGCGTGGAACACTGAAGCTTTCTTT.

This rearrangement joins TRBV2 to TRBJ1-5, with D possibly being TRBD1 (6 bases). Germline CDR1 reads SNHLY; CDR2 reads FYNNEI. V gave up 6 bases and J gave up 4 bases, with 22 bases separating them. The CDR3 is 17 residues long. Written as DNA, the CDR3 is TGTGCCAGCAGACCCGGGAACAGGGAACTGGGGAATCAGCCCCAGCATTTT. Translating gives CASRPGNRELGNQPQHF.

The CDR3 is CASSSQLAGNPNEQFF. As DNA, the CDR3 is TGTGCCAGCAGCTCACAACTAGCGGGGAACCCTAATGAGCAGTTCTTC. This chain connects TRBV11-3 to TRBJ2-1, with 10 bases aligning to TRBD2. This CDR3 contains 16 residues. Germline CDR1 SGHNT, CDR2 YENEEA. The V and J ends lost 4 bases and 7 bases, in that order; junction bases with no gene match: 10.

This chain links TRBV7-8 with TRBJ2-2; TRBD2 agrees at 8 bases. With V trimmed by 5 bases and J by 6 bases, 14 bases remained unmatched. Germline assignment: CDR1 SGHVS and CDR2 FQNEAQ. The CDR3 has 17 residues. CDR3: CASSQRVTGTSAGELFF. The CDR3 DNA reads TGTGCCAGCAGCCAGCGGGTCACCGGGACTAGTGCCGGGGAGCTGTTTTTT.

The rearrangement uses TRBV18 and TRBJ2-7; 9 nucleotides line up with TRBD1. The CDR3 spans 14 residues. With 4 bases clipped from V and 2 bases from J, the junction kept 3 bases outside the gene matches. CDR1 is KGHSH and CDR2 is LQKENI in the germline V gene. The CDR3 reads CASSRTGDAYEQYF. The DNA of the CDR3 is TGTGCCAGCTCACGGACAGGGGACGCCTACGAGCAGTACTTC.

The rearrangement links TRBV5-1 to TRBJ1-2; 9 bases are shared with TRBD1. The CDR3 is 15 residues long. V dropped 4 bases and J dropped 3; count of bases not matched to a gene: 7. The V gene's germline CDR1 is SGHRS and CDR2 YFSETQ. The CDR3 DNA is TGCGCCAGCAGCCAGGGACAGGGTAGAGACTATGGCTACACCTTC. Protein sequence: CASSQGQGRDYGYTF.

This chain uses TRBV5-1 with TRBJ1-1; D perhaps matches TRBD1 (5 bases). Trimming took 3 bases from V and 1 from J, leaving 13 bases between them. Germline V lookup: CDR1 SGHRS, CDR2 YFSETQ. This CDR3 is built from 15 residues. The CDR3: CASSSLQGRNTEAFF. The DNA of the CDR3 is TGCGCCAGCAGCTCCCTCCAGGGTCGGAACACTGAAGCTTTCTTT.

The gene calls are TRBV2 and TRBJ2-1; a weak D match, TRBD2 (6 bases). Trimming cost V 5 bases and J 5 bases, with 19 bases left between them. Germline loops: CDR1 SNHLY, CDR2 FYNNEI. This CDR3 spans 16 amino acids. The CDR3 bases are TGTGCCAGCAGTTATTTGGGAGGTCTAACCGACAATGAGCAGTTCTTC. This codes for CASSYLGGLTDNEQFF.

V usage is TRBV19 and J usage is TRBJ2-5; 10 bases fit TRBD1. The CDR3 is made up of 15 amino acids. Germline-derived CDR1 and CDR2 are LNHDA and SQIVND (reference sequence). The ends lost 6 bases at V and 4 bases at J; junction bases unmatched: 8. The CDR3 nucleotides read TGTGCCAGTAGCCTGACAGGGGGCGGGGGAGAGACCCAGTACTTC. Protein: CASSLTGGGGETQYF.

The chain combines TRBV9 with TRBJ2-5; a possible D gene is TRBD2 (6 bases). Germline lookup yields CDR1 SGDLS and CDR2 YYNGEE. The CDR3 runs 15 residues. The V end was cut by 6 bases, the J end by 2 bases, with 17 bases between. This CDR3 reads CASTRDSRSQETQYF. CDR3 DNA: TGTGCCAGCACCAGGGACTCCCGGAGTCAAGAGACCCAGTACTTC.

The V gene is TRBV7-2, the J gene TRBJ1-1; TRBD1 matches at 9 bases. Germline V gene lookup returns CDR1 SGHTA and CDR2 FQGNSA. This CDR3 region has 12 residues. The ends lost 1 base at V and 10 bases at J; junction bases unmatched: 1. In nucleotides, the CDR3 is TGTGCCAGCAGCTTAGACAGGGGGCTAGCTTTCTTT. The encoded protein is CASSLDRGLAFF.

The chain employs TRBV18 and TRBJ2-5; D gene unclear. The CDR3 is made up of 14 amino acids. Germline V gene lookup returns CDR1 KGHSH and CDR2 LQKENI. The germline V and J ends were trimmed by 2 bases and 0 bases, with 7 bases remaining between them. The CDR3: CASSPGTNQETQYF. In DNA, the CDR3 is TGTGCCAGCTCACCAGGCACAAACCAAGAGACCCAGTACTTC.

This chain uses TRBV2 with TRBJ1-4; the D gene is possibly TRBD1 (5 bases). The CDR3 runs 15 residues. In germline, CDR1 is SNHLY, CDR2 FYNNEI. V was trimmed by 3 bases and J by 4 bases, leaving 12 bases between them. The CDR3: CASSDPRDDNEKLFF. CDR3 in DNA: TGTGCCAGCAGTGACCCCAGGGATGATAATGAAAAACTGTTTTTT. The entire variable domain, with the rest obtained from reference TRBV2 and TRBJ1-4, is as follows: EPEVTQTPSHQVTQMGQEVILRCVPISNHLYFYWYRQILGQKVEFLVSFYNNEISEKSEIFDDQFSVERPDGSNFTLKIRSTKLEDSAMYFCASSDPRDDNEKLFFGSGTQLSVL.

Of note for this clone: The junction shows a germline mismatch at one end, possibly a read error. The rearrangement uses TRBV11-3 and TRBJ2-7, with 7 bases matching TRBD1. CDR3 size: 12 residues. Germline-derived CDR1 and CDR2 are SGHNT and YENEEA. The CDR3 here is CASSSDYGQVLF. The CDR3 nucleotides read TGTGCCAGCAGCTCTGACTACGGACAGGTACTTTTC.

The chain couples TRBV7-9 to TRBJ2-7, with D possibly being TRBD2 (6 bases). The CDR3 is made up of 14 amino acids. Germline CDR1 reads SEHNR; CDR2 reads FQNEAQ (reference sequence). Trimming took 5 bases from V and 3 from J, leaving 14 bases between them. DNA for the CDR3: TGTGCCAGCAGCCTGGGACTCTCCTACTACGAGCAGTACTTC. Translating it yields CASSLGLSYYEQYF. The variable domain in full, with the rest retrieved from reference TRBV7-9 and TRBJ2-7, is DTGVSQNPRHKITKRGQNVTFRCDPISEHNRLYWYRQTLGQGPEFLTYFQNEAQLEKSRLLSDRFSAERPKGSFSTLEIQRTEQGDSAMYLCASSLGLSYYEQYFGPGTRLTVT.

The chain links TRBV2 to TRBJ1-5, with TRBD1 matching 10 bases. V lost 1 base and J lost 6; bases outside the gene matches: 0. The CDR3 length is 14 residues. Germline assignment: CDR1 SNHLY and CDR2 FYNNEI. The CDR3: CASSEGQGAQPQHF. The CDR3, as DNA: TGTGCCAGCAGTGAAGGACAGGGGGCTCAGCCCCAGCATTTT.

The chain combines TRBV5-6 with TRBJ1-1; 11 nucleotides align to TRBD1. Germline V gene sequence: CDR1 SGHDT, CDR2 YYEEEE. With V trimmed by 1 base and J by 5 bases, 13 bases remained unmatched. CDR3 length: 18 amino acids. The CDR3 sequence: CASSLPGQGARIDTEAFF. The DNA of the CDR3 is TGTGCCAGCAGCTTGCCAGGACAGGGGGCGCGGATCGATACTGAAGCTTTCTTT.